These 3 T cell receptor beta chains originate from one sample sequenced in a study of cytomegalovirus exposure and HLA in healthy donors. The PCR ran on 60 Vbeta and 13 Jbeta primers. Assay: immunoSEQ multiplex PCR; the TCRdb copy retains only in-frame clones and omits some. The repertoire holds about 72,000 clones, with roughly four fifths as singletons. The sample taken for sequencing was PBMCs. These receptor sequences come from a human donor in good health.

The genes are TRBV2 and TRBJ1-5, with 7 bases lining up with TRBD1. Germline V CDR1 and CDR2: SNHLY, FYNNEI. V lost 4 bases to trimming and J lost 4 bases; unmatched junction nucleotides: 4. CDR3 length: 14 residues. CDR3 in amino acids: CASSGGTANQPQHF. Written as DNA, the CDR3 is TGTGCCAGCAGTGGGGGGACAGCTAATCAGCCCCAGCATTTT. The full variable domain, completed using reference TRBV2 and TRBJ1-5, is EPEVTQTPSHQVTQMGQEVILRCVPISNHLYFYWYRQILGQKVEFLVSFYNNEISEKSEIFDDQFSVERPDGSNFTLKIRSTKLEDSAMYFCASSGGTANQPQHFGDGTRLSIL.

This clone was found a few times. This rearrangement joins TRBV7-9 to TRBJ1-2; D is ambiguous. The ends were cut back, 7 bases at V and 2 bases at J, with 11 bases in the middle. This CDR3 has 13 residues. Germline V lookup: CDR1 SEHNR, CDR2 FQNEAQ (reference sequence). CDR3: CASTLGVNYGYTF. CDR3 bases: TGTGCCAGCACCCTCGGGGTGAACTATGGCTACACCTTC.

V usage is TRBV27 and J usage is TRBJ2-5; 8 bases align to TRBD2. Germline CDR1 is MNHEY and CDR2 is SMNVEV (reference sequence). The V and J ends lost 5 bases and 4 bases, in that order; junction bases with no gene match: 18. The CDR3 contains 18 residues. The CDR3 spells CASSPKSTLGLDRETQYF. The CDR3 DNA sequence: TGTGCCAGCAGTCCTAAGTCCACCCTGGGACTAGACAGAGAGACCCAGTACTTC.